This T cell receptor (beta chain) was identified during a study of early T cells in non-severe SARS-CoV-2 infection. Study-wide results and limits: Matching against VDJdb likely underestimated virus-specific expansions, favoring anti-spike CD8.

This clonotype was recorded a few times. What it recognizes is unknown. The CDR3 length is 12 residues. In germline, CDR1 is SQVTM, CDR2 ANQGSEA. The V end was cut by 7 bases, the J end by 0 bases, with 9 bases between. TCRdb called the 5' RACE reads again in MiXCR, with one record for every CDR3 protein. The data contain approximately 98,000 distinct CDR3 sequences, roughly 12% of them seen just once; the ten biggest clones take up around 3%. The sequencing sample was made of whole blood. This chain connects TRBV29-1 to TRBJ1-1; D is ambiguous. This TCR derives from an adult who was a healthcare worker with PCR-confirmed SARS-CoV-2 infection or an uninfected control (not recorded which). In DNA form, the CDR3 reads TGCAGCGCTACTGGAGTGAACACTGAAGCTTTCTTT. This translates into CSATGVNTEAFF.